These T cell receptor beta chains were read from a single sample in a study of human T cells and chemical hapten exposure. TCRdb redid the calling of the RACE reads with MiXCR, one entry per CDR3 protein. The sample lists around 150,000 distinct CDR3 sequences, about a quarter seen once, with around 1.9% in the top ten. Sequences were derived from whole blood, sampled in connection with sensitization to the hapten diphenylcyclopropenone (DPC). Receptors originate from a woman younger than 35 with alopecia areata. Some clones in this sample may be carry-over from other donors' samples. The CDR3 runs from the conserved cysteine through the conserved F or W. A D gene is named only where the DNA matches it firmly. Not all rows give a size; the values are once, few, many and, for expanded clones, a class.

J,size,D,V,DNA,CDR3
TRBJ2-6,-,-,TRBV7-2,TGTGCCAGCAGCTTGATGGTCACTGGGGCCAACGTCCTGACTTTC,CASSLMVTGANVLTF
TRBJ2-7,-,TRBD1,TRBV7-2,TGTGCCAGCAGCCGGGACAGGGCCTCCTACGAGCAGTACTTC,CASSRDRASYEQYF
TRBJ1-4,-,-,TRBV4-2,TGTGCCAGCAGCCAAGATGGGGAGCCGGTAGGGGAAAAACTGTTTTTT,CASSQDGEPVGEKLFF
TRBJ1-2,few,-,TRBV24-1,TGTGCCACCAGTGAGGGGGGCGCGTCACGGCGGGGCTACACCTTC,CATSEGGASRRGYTF
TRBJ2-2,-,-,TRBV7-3,TGTGCCAGCAGCCGCTACAGGGCCGACACCGGGGAGCTGTTTTTT,CASSRYRADTGELFF
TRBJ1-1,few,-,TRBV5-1,TGCGCCAGCAGCTCCGAGGTCGCCGGGGGCGCTGAAGCTTTCTTT,CASSSEVAGGAEAFF
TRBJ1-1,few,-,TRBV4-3,TGCGCCAGCAGCCAAGATCCAGGGGCAGCTTTCTTT,CASSQDPGAAFF
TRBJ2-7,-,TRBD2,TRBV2,TGTGCCAGCAGACCGTCAGCGGGGGGGCGCAACGAGCAGTACTTC,CASRPSAGGRNEQYF
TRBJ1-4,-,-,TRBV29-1,TGCAGCGTCGCCGAGCCTTATGGAAAACTGTTTTTT,CSVAEPYGKLFF
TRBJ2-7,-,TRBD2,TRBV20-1,TGCAGTGCTAGACCCTCCATGAGAGGGGAACTAGCGGGAGGCTACGAGCAGTACTTC,CSARPSMRGELAGGYEQYF
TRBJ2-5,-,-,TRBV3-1,TGTGCCAGCAGCCAATTCTCCGGGAGCCTTCTCGAGACCCAGTACTTC,CASSQFSGSLLETQYF
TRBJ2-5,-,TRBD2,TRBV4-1,TGCGCCAGCAGCCACCTAGCGGAAAAAGAGACCCAGTACTTC,CASSHLAEKETQYF
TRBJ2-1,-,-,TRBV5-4,TGTGCCAGCAGCTTGGGTTCCCCGAGGGATGAGCAGTTCTTC,CASSLGSPRDEQFF
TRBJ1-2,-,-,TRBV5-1,TGCGCCAGCAGCTTGGACAGGATATCTAACTATGGCTACACCTTC,CASSLDRISNYGYTF